Reported below is one T cell receptor beta chain. What it recognizes is unknown. The source of the sample is a study of neoadjuvant anti-PD-1 for oral cavity cancer. Study overall: Nivolumab at 3 mg/kg was mostly given biweekly, three to four doses, pre-surgery. Around day 43, patients without progression received a fourth nivolumab dose before surgery.

Time point denoted: after neoadjuvant nivolumab, at surgical resection. Study-level points and caveats: After neoadjuvant nivolumab, PBMC T cell clonality was significantly higher in non-responders than responders. Treg/Th17 ratio rose with pretreatment blood and fell with post-treatment tumor TCRbeta clonality.

The CDR3 is made up of 16 amino acids. Trimming shortened V by 1 base and J by 1 base, and 8 bases separated the two germline ends. Germline V gene data show CDR1 as SNHLY and CDR2 as FYNNEI. Only in-frame clones appear in the TCRdb table, and some are missing; sequencing was by immunoSEQ multiplex PCR. The sample records approximately 42,000 clones, approximately 80% being singletons. The TCR originated in a person aged 40 to 85 with oral cavity squamous cell carcinoma. The sequencing used PBMCs, collected after nivolumab (anti-PD-1) treatment. This rearrangement joins TRBV2 to TRBJ1-6; the D is unclear. The CDR3 DNA follows: TGTGCCAGCAGTGAAGGCCCGGGGTCCTATAATTCACCCCTCCACTTT. Amino acid sequence: CASSEGPGSYNSPLHF.